The entry that follows covers one TCR beta chain sequence. Its antigen is unidentified. This sample was taken from a study of blood T cells in healthy people across ages. Overall study context: The capture of about one barcoded beta molecule per two T cells was achieved by template switching. Study-level results: With age, beta diversity per million T cells declined roughly linearly, significantly by 30 to 40. Naive T cell percentage showed a strong correlation with the diversity of TCR beta.

Germline V gene lookup returns CDR1 LGHNA and CDR2 YSLEER. This CDR3 has 16 amino acids. Trimming pared 0 bases from V and 7 bases from J, leaving 18 bases between. A second about 7 to 12 cycle PCR used barcoded and J-beta primers. With 12 random nucleotides, a template-switch adaptor tagged each individual cDNA molecule. TCRdb itself ran the 5' RACE reads through MiXCR, one entry per CDR3 protein. The sample yields 1.5 million to 2 million distinct CDR3 sequences, roughly 43% seen once. V and J are TRBV4-3 and TRBJ1-2; possible D gene TRBD1, 5 bases. The sequence derives from a human donor in good health. Sample: blood. The CDR3 bases are TGCGCCAGCAGCCAAGAACTGCAGGGAACAGGAGGTGGCTACACCTTC. Its translation is CASSQELQGTGGGYTF.